This T cell receptor (beta chain) was obtained from a study of cytomegalovirus exposure and HLA in healthy donors. General observations from the study: A previous analysis found most TCR beta V segments productive roughly 87% or roughly 30% of the time.

The primer mix had 60 Vbeta and 13 Jbeta primers. The assay was immunoSEQ multiplex PCR, and TCRdb's table has in-frame clones only and misses some. The sample lists more than 90,000 clones, roughly 80% occurring once. From germline, CDR1 is SGHTA and CDR2 FQGNSA. The CDR3 contains 19 residues. V lost 6 bases and J lost 0; bases outside the gene matches: 14. About this clone: Antigen specificity is unknown.

The chain couples TRBV7-2 to TRBJ2-7; 13 bases are a match to TRBD2. Sequencing used PBMCs. The receptor was derived from a man between 40 and 49 years old in good health and CMV-seropositive. The CDR3 DNA sequence: TGTGCCAGCAGTAAAATGACTAGCGGGGGGCTACCCTCCTCCTACGAGCAGTACTTC. As protein: CASSKMTSGGLPSSYEQYF. The variable domain in full, completed from reference TRBV7-2 and TRBJ2-7, reads GAGVSQSPSNKVTEKGKDVELRCDPISGHTALYWYRQSLGQGLEFLIYFQGNSAPDKSGLPSDRFSAERTGGSVSTLTIQRTQQEDSAVYLCASSKMTSGGLPSSYEQYFGPGTRLTVT.